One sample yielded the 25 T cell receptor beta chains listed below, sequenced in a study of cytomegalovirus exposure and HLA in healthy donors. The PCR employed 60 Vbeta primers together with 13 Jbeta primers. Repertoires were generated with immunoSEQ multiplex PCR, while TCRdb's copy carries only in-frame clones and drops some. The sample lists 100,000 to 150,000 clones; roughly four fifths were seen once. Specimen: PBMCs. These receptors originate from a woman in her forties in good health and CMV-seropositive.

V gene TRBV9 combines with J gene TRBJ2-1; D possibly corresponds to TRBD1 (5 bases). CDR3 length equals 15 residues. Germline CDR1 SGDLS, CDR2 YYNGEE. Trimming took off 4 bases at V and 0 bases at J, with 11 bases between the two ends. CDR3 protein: CASSSQGNSYNEQFF. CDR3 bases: TGTGCCAGCAGCTCCCAGGGCAACTCCTACAATGAGCAGTTCTTC. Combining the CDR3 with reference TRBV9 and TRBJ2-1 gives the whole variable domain DSGVTQTPKHLITATGQRVTLRCSPRSGDLSVYWYQQSLDQGLQFLIQYYNGEERAKGNILERFSAQQFPDLHSELNLSSLELGDSALYFCASSSQGNSYNEQFFGPGTRLTVL.

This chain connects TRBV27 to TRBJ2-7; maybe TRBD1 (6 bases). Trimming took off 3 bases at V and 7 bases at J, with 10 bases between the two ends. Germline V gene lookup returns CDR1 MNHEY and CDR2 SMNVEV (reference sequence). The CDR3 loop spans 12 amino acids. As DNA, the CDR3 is TGTGCCAGCAGTTTGACAGGCGAGGAGCAGTACTTC. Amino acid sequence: CASSLTGEEQYF.

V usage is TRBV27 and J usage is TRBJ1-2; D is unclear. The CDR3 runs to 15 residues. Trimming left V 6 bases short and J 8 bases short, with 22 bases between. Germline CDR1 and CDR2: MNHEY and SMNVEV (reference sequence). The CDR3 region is CASSPFALGIRGYTF. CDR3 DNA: TGTGCCAGCAGCCCCTTCGCCCTCGGGATTCGGGGCTACACCTTC.

This chain's CDR3 is CATRGGGAEAFF. The CDR3 DNA reads TGTGCCACCCGCGGGGGTGGTGCTGAAGCTTTCTTT. This chain joins TRBV10-3 and TRBJ1-1; maybe TRBD1 (5 bases). V lost 10 bases, J lost 6 bases, and 15 bases lay in between. Germline V gives CDR1 ENHRY, CDR2 SYGVKD. The CDR3 is 12 amino acids.

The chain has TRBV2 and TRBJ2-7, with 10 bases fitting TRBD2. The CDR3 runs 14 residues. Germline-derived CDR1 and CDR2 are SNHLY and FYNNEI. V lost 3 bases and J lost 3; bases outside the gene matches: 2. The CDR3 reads CASSDSGRYYEQYF. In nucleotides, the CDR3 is TGTGCCAGCAGTGATAGCGGGAGGTACTACGAGCAGTACTTC.

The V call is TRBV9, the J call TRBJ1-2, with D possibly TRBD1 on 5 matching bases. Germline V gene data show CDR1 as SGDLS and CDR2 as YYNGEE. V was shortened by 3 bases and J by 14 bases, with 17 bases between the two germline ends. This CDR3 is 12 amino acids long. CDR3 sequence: CASSEEGTALTF. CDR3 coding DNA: TGTGCCAGCAGCGAGGAGGGGACCGCTCTAACCTTC.

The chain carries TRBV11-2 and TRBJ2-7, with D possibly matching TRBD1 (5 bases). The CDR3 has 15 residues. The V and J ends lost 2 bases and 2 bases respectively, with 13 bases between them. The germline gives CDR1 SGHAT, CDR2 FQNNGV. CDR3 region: CASSLITGSTYEQYF. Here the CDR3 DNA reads TGTGCCAGCAGCTTAATCACAGGTAGCACCTACGAGCAGTACTTC.

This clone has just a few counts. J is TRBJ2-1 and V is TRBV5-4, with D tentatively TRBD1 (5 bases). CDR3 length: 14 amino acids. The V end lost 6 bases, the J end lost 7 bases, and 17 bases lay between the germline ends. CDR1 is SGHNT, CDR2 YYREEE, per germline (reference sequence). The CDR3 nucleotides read TGTGCCAGCAAGGCAGGGTCCGCTAGGAATGAGCAGTTCTTC. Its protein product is CASKAGSARNEQFF.

The CDR3 reads CASGMDRESYEQYF. CDR3 coding DNA: TGTGCCAGCGGTATGGACAGGGAGTCCTACGAGCAGTACTTC. The chain joins TRBV2 to TRBJ2-7; 8 bases agree with TRBD1. CDR1 is SNHLY and CDR2 is FYNNEI in the germline V gene. This CDR3 spans 14 amino acids. The V segment lost 8 bases and the J segment 1 base; nucleotides outside the gene matches: 7. Filled out from reference TRBV2 and TRBJ2-7, the complete variable domain reads EPEVTQTPSHQVTQMGQEVILRCVPISNHLYFYWYRQILGQKVEFLVSFYNNEISEKSEIFDDQFSVERPDGSNFTLKIRSTKLEDSAMYFCASGMDRESYEQYFGPGTRLTVT.

The CDR3 sequence is CASSLAPRTYNEQFF. CDR3 sequence (DNA): TGTGCCAGCAGTTTAGCCCCGCGGACATACAATGAGCAGTTCTTC. V gene TRBV28 combines with J gene TRBJ2-1; tentatively, D is TRBD1 (5 bases). Trimming took 2 bases from V and 4 from J, leaving 12 bases between them. This CDR3 comprises 15 residues. Germline CDR1 is MDHEN and CDR2 is SYDVKM.

CDR3 bases: TGTGCCAGCAGCGTAGGAGGATCCCTAACCTACAATGAGCAGTTCTTC. Amino acid sequence: CASSVGGSLTYNEQFF. The chain uses TRBV9 and TRBJ2-1, with D unresolved. CDR1 is SGDLS, CDR2 YYNGEE, per germline. V lost 0 bases to trimming and J lost 2 bases, with 12 bases between them. The CDR3 is made up of 16 amino acids.

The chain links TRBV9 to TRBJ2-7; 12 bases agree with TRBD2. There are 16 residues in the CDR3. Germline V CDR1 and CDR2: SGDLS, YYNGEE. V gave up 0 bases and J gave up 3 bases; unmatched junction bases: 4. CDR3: CASSVDETSGSYEQYF. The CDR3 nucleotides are TGTGCCAGCAGCGTAGATGAGACTAGCGGGAGCTACGAGCAGTACTTC.

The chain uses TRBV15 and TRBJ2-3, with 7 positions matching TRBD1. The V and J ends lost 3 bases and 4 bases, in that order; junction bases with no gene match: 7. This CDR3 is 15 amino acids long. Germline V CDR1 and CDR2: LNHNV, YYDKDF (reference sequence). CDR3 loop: CATSSDRELADTQYF. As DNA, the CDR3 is TGTGCCACCAGCAGCGACAGGGAACTGGCAGATACGCAGTATTTT.

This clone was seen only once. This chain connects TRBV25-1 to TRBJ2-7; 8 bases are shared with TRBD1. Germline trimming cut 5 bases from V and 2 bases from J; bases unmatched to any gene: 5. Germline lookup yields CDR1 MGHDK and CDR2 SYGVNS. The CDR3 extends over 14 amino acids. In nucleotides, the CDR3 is TGTGCCAGCAGTCTAGGGACAGGCCCCTACGAGCAGTACTTC. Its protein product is CASSLGTGPYEQYF.

Written as DNA, the CDR3 is TGTGCCAGCAATAGCGGGTACACCTACAATGAGCAGTTCTTC. Translation: CASNSGYTYNEQFF. The rearrangement links TRBV6-1 to TRBJ2-1; 7 positions match TRBD2. The germline CDR1 and CDR2 sequences are MNHNS and SASEGT. The CDR3 is 14 amino acids. V gave up 7 bases and J gave up 2 bases; unmatched junction bases: 5.

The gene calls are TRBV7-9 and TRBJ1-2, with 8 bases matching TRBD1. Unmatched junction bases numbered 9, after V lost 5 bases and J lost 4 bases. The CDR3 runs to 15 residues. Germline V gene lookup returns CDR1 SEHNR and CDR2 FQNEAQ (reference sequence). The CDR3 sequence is CASSGGQGGFYGYTF. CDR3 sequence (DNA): TGTGCCAGCAGCGGCGGACAGGGAGGGTTCTATGGCTACACCTTC.

The CDR3 DNA reads as TGTGCCAGCAGTCCTCCGGGACTAGCGGAGGCAGGGGCCAAAAACATTCAGTACTTC. This translates into CASSPPGLAEAGAKNIQYF. The V call is TRBV7-9, the J call TRBJ2-4, with 11 bases matching TRBD2. Germline V gene data show CDR1 as SEHNR and CDR2 as FQNEAQ (reference sequence). The CDR3 runs 19 residues. V shed 6 bases, J shed 1 base, and the junction held 14 bases outside the gene matches.

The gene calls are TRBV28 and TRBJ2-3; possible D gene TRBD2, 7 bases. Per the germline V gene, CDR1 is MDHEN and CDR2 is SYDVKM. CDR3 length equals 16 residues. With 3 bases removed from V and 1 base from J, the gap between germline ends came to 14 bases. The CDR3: CASSFFVGGGTDTQYF. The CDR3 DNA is TGTGCCAGCAGTTTCTTCGTAGGGGGGGGCACAGATACGCAGTATTTT.

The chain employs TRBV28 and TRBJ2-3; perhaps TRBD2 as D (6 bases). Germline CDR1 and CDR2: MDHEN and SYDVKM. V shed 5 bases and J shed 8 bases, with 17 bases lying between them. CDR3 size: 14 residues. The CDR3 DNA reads TGTGCCAGCAGTCCGGAGGGGCCCTTCTCTACGCAGTATTTT. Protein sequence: CASSPEGPFSTQYF.

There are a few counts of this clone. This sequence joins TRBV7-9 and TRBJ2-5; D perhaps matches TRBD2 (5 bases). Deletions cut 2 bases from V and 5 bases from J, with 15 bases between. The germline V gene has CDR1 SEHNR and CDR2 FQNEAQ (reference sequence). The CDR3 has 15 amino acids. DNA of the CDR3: TGTGCCAGCAGCTTACCGGGATTAATGGGGGAGACCCAGTACTTC. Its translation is CASSLPGLMGETQYF.

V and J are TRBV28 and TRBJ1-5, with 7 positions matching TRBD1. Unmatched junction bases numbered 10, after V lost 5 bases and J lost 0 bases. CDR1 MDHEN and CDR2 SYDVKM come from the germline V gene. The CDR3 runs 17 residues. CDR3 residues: CASSTHGQENSNQPQHF. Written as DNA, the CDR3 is TGTGCCAGCAGTACCCACGGACAGGAAAATAGCAATCAGCCCCAGCATTTT.

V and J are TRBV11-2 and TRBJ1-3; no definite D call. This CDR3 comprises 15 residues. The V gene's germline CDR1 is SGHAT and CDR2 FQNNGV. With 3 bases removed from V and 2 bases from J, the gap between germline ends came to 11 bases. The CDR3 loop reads CASSFTEGPGNTIYF. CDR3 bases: TGTGCCAGCAGCTTTACGGAGGGTCCTGGAAACACCATATATTTT.

The CDR3 is CASSVDRRNEQFF. CDR3 DNA: TGCGCCAGCAGCGTTGACCGGCGGAATGAGCAGTTCTTC. J is TRBJ2-1 and V is TRBV5-1; D gene ambiguous. Germline V gene sequence: CDR1 SGHRS, CDR2 YFSETQ. The CDR3 loop spans 13 amino acids. The ends were cut back, 4 bases at V and 7 bases at J, with 12 bases in the middle.

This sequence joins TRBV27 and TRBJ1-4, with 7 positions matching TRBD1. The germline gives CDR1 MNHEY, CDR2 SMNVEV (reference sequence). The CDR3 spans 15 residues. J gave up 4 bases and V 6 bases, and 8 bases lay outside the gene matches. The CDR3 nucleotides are TGTGCCAGCAGCATGAAAGGGGACAGTAATGAAAAACTGTTTTTT. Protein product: CASSMKGDSNEKLFF.

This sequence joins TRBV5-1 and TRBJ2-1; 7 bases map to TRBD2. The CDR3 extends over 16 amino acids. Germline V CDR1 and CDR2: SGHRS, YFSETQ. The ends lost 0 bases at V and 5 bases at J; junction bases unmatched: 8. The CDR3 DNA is TGCGCCAGCAGCTTGGGAGGACTAGTCCCCAACAATGAGCAGTTCTTC. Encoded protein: CASSLGGLVPNNEQFF.